This TCR beta chain was captured in a study of shared clonotypes between healthy human individuals. Profiling relied on immunoSEQ multiplex PCR, and the TCRdb table lists in-frame clones only, not all of them. The sample has over a million clones, roughly 75% seen once; the top ten hold about 1.5%. The study separated CD4+ cells into CD45RA+ naive and CD45RA-negative memory subsets. The CDR3 consists of 14 residues. V lost 7 bases, J lost 2 bases, and 9 bases lay in between. CDR1 is MDHEN and CDR2 is SYDVKM in the germline V gene. The sample taken for sequencing was memory CD4+ T cells sorted from blood. As for subset: CD45RA-negative fraction. The chain joins TRBV28 to TRBJ2-6; D is perhaps TRBD2 (7 bases). The receptor's source is a man younger than 35 in good health. The CDR3, as DNA: TGTGCCAGCACGGGGGGCGCTGGGGCCAACGTCCTGACTTTC. The encoded protein is CASTGGAGANVLTF.